The 5 T cell receptor beta chains reported below all come from one sample, sequenced in a study of molecular identifiers for immune sequencing clone quantification. From the PCR reads, TCRdb called clonotypes with MiXCR, one entry per CDR3 protein. The sample has roughly 100,000 distinct CDR3 sequences; 30% to 45% are singletons. Sequenced sample: naive CD8+ T cells from blood, with Jurkat cell RNA spiked in. This sample's subset: FACS-sorted CD8+CD4-CCR7+CD45RA+ naive T cells. The receptor source for this set is a human donor in good health. Some libraries in this study had Jurkat cell RNA spiked in.

The chain employs TRBV29-1 and TRBJ2-3; D unresolved. The V end was cut by 5 bases, the J end by 6 bases, with 18 bases between. The CDR3 contains 14 residues. Per germline, CDR1 SQVTM and CDR2 ANQGSEA. The CDR3 coding sequence is TGCAGCGTTTCAGACGGCCCTGAGTTGGATACGCAGTATTTT. Translation: CSVSDGPELDTQYF.

CDR3 sequence reads: CASSPSGGLAGPYNEQFF. As DNA, the CDR3 is TGTGCCAGCAGCCCAAGCGGCGGTCTAGCGGGGCCCTACAATGAGCAGTTCTTC. This chain connects TRBV7-9 to TRBJ2-1; the match to TRBD2 covers 9 bases. The CDR3 covers 18 residues. CDR1 SEHNR and CDR2 FQNEAQ come from the germline V gene (reference sequence). The J segment lost 2 bases and the V segment lost 5 bases, leaving 13 bases of the junction unmatched.

This chain connects TRBV2 to TRBJ1-3; D not resolved. Trimming removed 10 bases at V and 2 bases at J, with 18 bases between. CDR3 size: 15 residues. The germline CDR1 and CDR2 sequences are SNHLY and FYNNEI. The CDR3 region has the DNA TGTGCCATCTCACCGGGCGGCACCCCTGGAAACACCATATATTTT. Translated, it gives CAISPGGTPGNTIYF.

The genes are TRBV7-2 and TRBJ2-1, with a possible D match to TRBD1 (5 bases). CDR1 is SGHTA and CDR2 is FQGNSA in the germline V gene. The CDR3 loop spans 13 amino acids. The germline V and J ends were trimmed by 1 base and 6 bases, with 7 bases remaining between them. CDR3 bases: TGTGCCAGCAGCTTAGTAAGGGGCAATGAGCAGTTCTTC. It encodes CASSLVRGNEQFF.

Concerning this clonotype: This may come from a read error, since a much larger clone is one base off. The V gene is TRBV12-3 or TRBV12-4, the J gene TRBJ2-2; D gene ambiguous. This CDR3 comprises 13 residues. CDR3 sequence: CASSDTNAGELFF. CDR3 in DNA: TGTGCCAGCAGTGACACGAACGCCGGGGAGCTGTTTTTT.